Presented here are 5 T cell receptor beta chains from one specimen sequenced in a study of shared T cell receptors in the human thymus. Assay: immunoSEQ multiplex PCR; the TCRdb copy retains only in-frame clones and omits some. The data hold some 700,000 clones, with roughly 85% observed a single time. These data were also reused for a study on human thymus T cells.

The sequencing input was thymocytes. The receptors derive from a girl in the first two years of life with a congenital heart defect.

The J gene is TRBJ2-1, the V gene TRBV2; D possibly corresponds to TRBD1 (6 bases). V lost 6 bases and J lost 0, with 12 bases in between. CDR1 is SNHLY and CDR2 is FYNNEI in the germline V gene. The CDR3 is 15 amino acids. The CDR3 nucleotides are TGTGCCAGCAGCCCCCTGGACAGCTCCTACAATGAGCAGTTCTTC. Translating it yields CASSPLDSSYNEQFF. The full variable domain, with the rest looked up from reference TRBV2 and TRBJ2-1, is EPEVTQTPSHQVTQMGQEVILRCVPISNHLYFYWYRQILGQKVEFLVSFYNNEISEKSEIFDDQFSVERPDGSNFTLKIRSTKLEDSAMYFCASSPLDSSYNEQFFGPGTRLTVL.

The chain combines TRBV19 with TRBJ2-1; perhaps TRBD2 as D (6 bases). This CDR3 has 13 amino acids. V was clipped by 10 bases and J by 6 bases, with 16 bases between them. Germline CDR1 and CDR2: LNHDA and SQIVND (reference sequence). The CDR3: CATSGVVANEQFF. The CDR3 DNA follows: TGTGCCACCTCGGGGGTGGTTGCCAATGAGCAGTTCTTC.

The chain is built from TRBV20-1 and TRBJ1-1, with TRBD1 matching 7 bases. The CDR3 length is 11 residues. Trimming cost V 5 bases and J 8 bases; bases outside gene matches: 5. Germline CDR1 reads DFQATT; CDR2 reads SNEGSKA (reference sequence). CDR3 region: CSAFDRAEAFF. DNA for the CDR3: TGCAGTGCTTTCGACAGGGCAGAAGCTTTCTTT.

The chain carries TRBV15 and TRBJ1-2; maybe TRBD1 (6 bases). Germline V gives CDR1 LNHNV, CDR2 YYDKDF (reference sequence). This CDR3 has 18 residues. V shed 3 bases and J shed 4 bases, with 24 bases lying between them. The CDR3 DNA is TGTGCCACCAGCAGCTTACCCGACGATCGCTGGACAGCCTATGGCTACACCTTC. Amino acids: CATSSLPDDRWTAYGYTF.

This clone was counted a single time. The V call is TRBV7-6, the J call TRBJ2-1, with 7 bases fitting TRBD2. Looked up from germline, CDR1 is SGHVS and CDR2 is FNYEAQ. This CDR3 region has 17 residues. The V and J ends lost 3 bases and 3 bases, in that order; junction bases with no gene match: 11. DNA of the CDR3: TGTGCCAGCAGCTTCCACCCCGTCGGGGGGATCTACAATGAGCAGTTCTTC. As protein: CASSFHPVGGIYNEQFF. Filled out from reference TRBV7-6 and TRBJ2-1, the complete variable domain reads GAGVSQSPRYKVTKRGQDVALRCDPISGHVSLYWYRQALGQGPEFLTYFNYEAQQDKSGLPNDRFSAERPEGSISTLTIQRTEQRDSAMYRCASSFHPVGGIYNEQFFGPGTRLTVL.